Included here is one T cell receptor beta chain sequence, with context. Its antigen is as yet unknown. This sample stems from a study of response to subunit inactivated influenza vaccine. In TCRdb, the RT-PCR reads were re-called with MiXCR into one record per CDR3 protein. The data contain approximately 250,000 distinct CDR3 sequences, more than 9% of them singletons. Study results and caveats: Every seasonal influenza vaccination brings in few new T cells, the authors suggested.

The V segment lost 3 bases and the J segment 8 bases; nucleotides outside the gene matches: 11. There are 15 residues in the CDR3. This receptor was obtained from a man aged 45-65 years who received an inactivated influenza vaccine. This chain uses TRBV12-3 or TRBV12-4 with TRBJ1-1; TRBD1 matches 8 bases. Sequenced here: non-naive T cells sorted from PBMCs, sampled roughly 15 days before vaccination. DNA of the CDR3: TGTGCCAGCAGTTTTCTACAGGGGGGGGAGCGGGAAGCTTTCTTT. Its protein is CASSFLQGGEREAFF.